This TCR beta chain comes out of a study of T-cell reconstitution after alpha-beta-depleted transplantation in children. Construction of the TCRbeta library involved unique molecular identifiers. Using its own MiXCR run on the PCR reads, TCRdb lists one record per CDR3 protein. The sample includes more than 200,000 distinct CDR3 sequences, 9.7% of them seen just once. The CDR3 is 14 amino acids. The germline V and J ends were trimmed by 6 bases and 0 bases, with 8 bases remaining between them. This clonotype was picked up many times. This clonotype was obtained from a human donor who donated a stem cell graft to a child with SCID. This chain links TRBV12-3 or TRBV12-4 with TRBJ1-4; maybe TRBD1 (5 bases). Sequencing was performed on PBMCs from the stem cell graft donor, taken from the stem cell graft. The CDR3 is CASSGGATNEKLFF. CDR3 DNA: TGTGCCAGCAGCGGGGGTGCAACTAATGAAAAACTGTTTTTT.